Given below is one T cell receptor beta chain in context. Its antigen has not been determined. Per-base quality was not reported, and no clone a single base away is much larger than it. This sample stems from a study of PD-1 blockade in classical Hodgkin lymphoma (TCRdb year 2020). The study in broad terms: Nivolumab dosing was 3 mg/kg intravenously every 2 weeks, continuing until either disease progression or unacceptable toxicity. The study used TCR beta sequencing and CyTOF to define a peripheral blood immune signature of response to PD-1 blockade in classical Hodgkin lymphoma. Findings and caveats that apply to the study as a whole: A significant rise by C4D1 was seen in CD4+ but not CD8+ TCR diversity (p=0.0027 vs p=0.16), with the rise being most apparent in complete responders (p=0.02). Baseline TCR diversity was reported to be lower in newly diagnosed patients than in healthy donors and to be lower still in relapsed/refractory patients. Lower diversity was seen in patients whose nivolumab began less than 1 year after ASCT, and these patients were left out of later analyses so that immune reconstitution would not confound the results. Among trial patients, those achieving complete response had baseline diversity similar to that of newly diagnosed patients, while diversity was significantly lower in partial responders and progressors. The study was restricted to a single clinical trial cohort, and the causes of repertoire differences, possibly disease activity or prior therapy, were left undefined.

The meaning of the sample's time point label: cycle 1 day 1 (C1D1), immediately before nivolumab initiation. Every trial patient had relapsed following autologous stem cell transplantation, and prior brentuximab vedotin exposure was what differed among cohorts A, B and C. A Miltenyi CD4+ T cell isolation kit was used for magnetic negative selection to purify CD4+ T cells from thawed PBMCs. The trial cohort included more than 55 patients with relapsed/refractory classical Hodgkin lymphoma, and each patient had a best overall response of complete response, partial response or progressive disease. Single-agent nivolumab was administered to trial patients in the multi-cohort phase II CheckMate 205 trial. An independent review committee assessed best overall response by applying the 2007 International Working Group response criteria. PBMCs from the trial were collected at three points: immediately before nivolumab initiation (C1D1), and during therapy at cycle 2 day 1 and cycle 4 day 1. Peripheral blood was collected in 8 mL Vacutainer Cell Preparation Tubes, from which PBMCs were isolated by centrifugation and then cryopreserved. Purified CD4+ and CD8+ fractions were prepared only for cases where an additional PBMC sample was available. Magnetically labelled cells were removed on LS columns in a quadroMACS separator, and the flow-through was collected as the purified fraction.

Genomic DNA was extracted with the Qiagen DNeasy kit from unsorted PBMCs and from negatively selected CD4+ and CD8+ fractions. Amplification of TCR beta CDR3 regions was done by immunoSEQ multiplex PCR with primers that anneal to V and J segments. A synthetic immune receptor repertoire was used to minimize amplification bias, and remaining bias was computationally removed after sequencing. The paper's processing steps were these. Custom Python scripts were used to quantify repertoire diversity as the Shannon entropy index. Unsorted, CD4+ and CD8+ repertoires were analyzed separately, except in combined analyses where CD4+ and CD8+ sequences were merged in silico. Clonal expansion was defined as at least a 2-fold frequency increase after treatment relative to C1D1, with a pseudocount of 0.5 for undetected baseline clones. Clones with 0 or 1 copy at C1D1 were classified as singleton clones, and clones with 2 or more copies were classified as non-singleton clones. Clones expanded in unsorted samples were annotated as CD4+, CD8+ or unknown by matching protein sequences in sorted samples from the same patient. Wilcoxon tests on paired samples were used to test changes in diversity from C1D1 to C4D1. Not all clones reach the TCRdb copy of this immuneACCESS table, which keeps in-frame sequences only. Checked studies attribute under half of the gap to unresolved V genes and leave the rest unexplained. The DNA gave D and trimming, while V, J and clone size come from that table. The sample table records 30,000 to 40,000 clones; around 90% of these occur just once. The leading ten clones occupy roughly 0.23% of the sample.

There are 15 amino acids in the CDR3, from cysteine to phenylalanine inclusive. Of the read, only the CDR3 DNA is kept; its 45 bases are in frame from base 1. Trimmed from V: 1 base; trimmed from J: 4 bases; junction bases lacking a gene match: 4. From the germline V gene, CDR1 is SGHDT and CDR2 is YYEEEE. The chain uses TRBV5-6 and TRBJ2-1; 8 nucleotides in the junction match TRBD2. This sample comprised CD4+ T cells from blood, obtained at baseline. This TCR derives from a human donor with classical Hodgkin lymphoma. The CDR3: CASSLQLADYNEQFF. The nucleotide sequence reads TGTGCCAGCAGCTTGCAACTAGCGGATTACAATGAGCAGTTCTTC. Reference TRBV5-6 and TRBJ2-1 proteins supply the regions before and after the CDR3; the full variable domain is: DAGVTQSPTHLIKTRGQQVTLRCSPKSGHDTVSWYQQALGQGPQFIFQYYEEEERQRGNFPDRFSGHQFPNYSSELNVNALLLGDSALYLCASSLQLADYNEQFFGPGTRLTVL.